This entry concerns a single TCR beta chain. A much larger clonotype is one base distant, so this may be a read error. Library construction relied on 5' RACE. Before sequencing, TCRbeta libraries were pooled in proportion to the sorted cell numbers of each library. Total RNA was extracted from sorted cells with RNAzol RT, and cDNA was synthesized with an oligo(dT) primer and a template-switching oligo. The TCRbeta V-CDR3-J region was amplified by PCR with Kapa HiFi between a SMARTer oligo primer and a TCRbeta constant-region primer. Illumina adaptors and sample-specific index barcodes were added in a second PCR, with HighPrep bead cleanup and a Bioanalyzer check confirming a band of roughly 650 bp. Libraries were sequenced on an Illumina MiSeq with 2x151 bp paired-end reads. For the original study's pipeline: An in-house Java program demultiplexed the reads, and MiXCR assigned TCRbeta annotations and counted clonotypes. Repertoire overlap used Morisita-Horn indices from the R package vegan, with UPGMA clustering and Circos plots of recurring clonotypes. Shannon diversity and richness were each normalized to the maximum value possible given the input cell numbers, so the resulting values fell between 0 and 1. MUSCLE was used to align CDR3beta sequences, SeqinR to compute distances, and R to plot multidimensional scaling. The public reads were reanalyzed by TCRdb: fastp trimming at Q25, MiXCR alignment, in-frame beta chains only. Each CDR3 protein appears once, grouped with its most common genes and DNA. What appears here as the V and J calls and clone size reflects TCRdb's work, not the paper's. The sample profile shows around 120 distinct CDR3 sequences; about 34% of them were found once. The ten largest clones take up 85% of the sample.

Relative to germline, V is 5 bases shorter and J is 0 bases shorter, with 7 bases between their ends. From a lookup of the germline V gene, CDR1 and CDR2 are SGHAT and FQNNGV. The cysteine opens and the phenylalanine closes a CDR3 of 13 amino acids. CDR3 DNA is the only sequence kept; it has 39 bases, read in frame from the first base. After labeling with CellTrace CFSE, PBMCs were cultured for under seven days in RPMI containing about 8% human serum along with peptide pools, each at 1 ug/mL. On a BD FACSAria, proliferating CD4 T cells were sorted without fixation as live CD56-CD19-CD16-CD3+CD4+ CFSE-low cells. Enrolled adults were healthy and seronegative for ZIKV, JEV, YFV, DENV and WNV by microneutralization screening. The samples were taken from a phase 1, double-blinded, randomized, placebo-controlled trial testing an alum-adjuvanted Zika purified-inactivated virus (ZPIV) vaccine. Peripheral blood mononuclear cells were isolated using a standard procedure and then kept frozen in liquid nitrogen until they were used.

This specimen comes from a study of Japanese encephalitis immunity and Zika vaccine responses (dated by TCRdb to the early 2020s). About the investigation overall: The included participants were given three 5.0 ug doses of alum-adjuvanted ZPIV at weeks 0, 4 and 28. A two-dose regimen of JEV vaccine (IXIARO), with doses given 28 days apart, was administered to around twelve participants two to three months before the first ZPIV dose. The study tested whether prior Japanese encephalitis virus (JEV) or yellow fever virus (YFV) vaccination shaped CD4 T cell responses to the Zika vaccine. TCR repertoires from a few flavivirus-naive individuals were additionally analyzed at weeks 2, 6 and 52 after the start of ZPIV vaccination. ZIKV peptides were 15-mers overlapping by 11 residues, selected for NetMHCpan/NetMHCII-predicted epitopes with affinity below 50 nM. Stimulations used ZIKV structural-protein peptide pools split into flavivirus-conserved and non-conserved sets, or JEV or YFV peptides matching the pre-vaccination. Before ZPIV, 11 to 12 participants got a single dose of YFV vaccine (YF-VAX), while eight or nine participants were flavivirus-naive. About six representative participants per pre-vaccination group were picked for TCR sequencing, using samples from week 52 and from week 0, the point after pre-vaccination but before ZPIV.

The paper's findings and limits, for the study overall: Rather than the whole vaccinated cohort, the analysis covered just a subset of trial participants, namely those who received three doses and had adequate samples. The individual peptides behind the cross-reactive responses were not identified because limits on sample size made peptide-pool deconvolution impossible. JEV-pre-vaccinated donors showed higher repertoire similarity across time-points and stimulations than YFV-pre-vaccinated donors, indicating more clonotypes common to ZIKV and JEV stimulation. After ZPIV, a significant decrease in repertoire richness of CD4 T cells responding to conserved ZIKV epitopes was observed in JEV-pre-vaccinated donors. Samples grouped by participant and showed no similarity between individuals, suggesting that no public TCRs were detected. Only a few individuals showed CD8 T cell responses to ZIKV peptide pools, and those responses were very low in magnitude.

The sample in question was antigen-activated CD4+ T cells from blood, cultured, obtained during a Zika inactivated vaccine study. The V and J genes are TRBV11-2 and TRBJ2-5, and possibly TRBD1, on 5 matching bases. The TCR comes from an adult woman who received an inactivated Zika virus vaccine. The CDR3 has the sequence CASSTGDQETQYF. The DNA is TGTGCCAGCAGCACAGGCGACCAAGAGACCCAGTACTTC.